This is a list of T cell receptor beta chains from one sample in a study of blood T cell repertoires in COVID-19. TCRdb's copy holds only in-frame clones and misses some; the assay was immunoSEQ multiplex PCR. The repertoire includes roughly 500,000 clones, 89% of them detected once, and approximately 0.9% sits in the top ten. Specimen: peripheral blood. The source of these receptors is a man aged 18 to 29 with COVID-19, enrolled during active disease. Both conserved end residues are part of each CDR3. A D gene is named only where the DNA matches it firmly. Size is omitted from some rows. Given values are once, few, many or a class for expanded clones.

TRBJ2-2 | TRBD2 | once | TRBV6-5 | CASKERELLDGELFF | TGTGCCAGCAAGGAGCGGGAGTTGTTGGACGGGGAGCTGTTTTTT
TRBJ2-7 | TRBD2 | few | TRBV30 | CAWSGRGEQYF | TGTGCCTGGAGTGGACGGGGGGAACAGTACTTC
TRBJ1-4 | . | . | TRBV30 | CAWSVLSEKLFF | TGTGCCTGGAGTGTACTAAGTGAAAAACTGTTTTTT
TRBJ1-2 | TRBD1 | once | TRBV15 | CATSRAGTGHGYTF | TGTGCCACCAGCAGAGCCGGGACAGGCCATGGCTACACCTTC
TRBJ2-7 | . | once | TRBV25-1 | CASSATGSFSYEQYF | TGTGCCAGCAGTGCCACAGGGTCCTTCTCCTACGAGCAGTACTTC
TRBJ2-3 | TRBD2 | . | TRBV3-1/TRBV3-2 | CASSRAGPRTDTQYF | TGTGCCAGCAGCCGAGCGGGGCCGCGCACAGATACGCAGTATTTT
TRBJ1-5 | TRBD1 | . | TRBV6-5 | CAIKPGQYSNQPQHF | TGTGCCATAAAACCGGGACAGTATAGCAATCAGCCCCAGCATTTT
TRBJ1-5 | TRBD1 | . | TRBV19 | CASSILASTGSQPQHF | TGTGCCAGTAGTATCCTAGCCTCGACAGGGTCCCAGCCCCAGCATTTT
TRBJ2-7 | TRBD2 | . | TRBV11-3 | CASSFSSGVQYF | TGTGCCAGCAGCTTCTCTAGCGGTGTGCAGTACTTC
TRBJ2-3 | TRBD2 | . | TRBV29-1 | CSLTSGGAWYF | TGCAGCTTGACTAGCGGGGGGGCCTGGTATTTT
TRBJ1-2 | TRBD1 | . | TRBV2 | CASSERNRGQILYGYTF | TGTGCCAGCAGTGAAAGGAACAGGGGACAGATTCTTTATGGCTACACCTTC
TRBJ2-7 | . | . | TRBV30 | CAWRDNYEQYF | TGTGCCTGGAGGGACAACTACGAGCAGTACTTC
TRBJ2-3 | TRBD1 | . | TRBV5-4 | CASSFGQGGTDTQYF | TGTGCCAGCAGCTTCGGACAGGGCGGCACAGATACGCAGTATTTT
TRBJ2-1 | . | . | TRBV4-1 | CASSQEIQSSYNEQFF | TGCGCCAGCAGCCAAGAAATACAGAGCTCCTACAATGAGCAGTTCTTC
TRBJ2-1 | TRBD2 | . | TRBV7-2 | CASSLDFLAGGPTYNEQFF | TGTGCCAGCAGCTTAGATTTCCTAGCGGGGGGCCCTACCTACAATGAGCAGTTCTTC
TRBJ2-1 | TRBD2 | . | TRBV7-9 | CASSFGTTSVDEQFF | TGTGCCAGCAGCTTTGGGACTACCTCAGTCGATGAGCAGTTCTTC
TRBJ1-2 | TRBD1 | . | TRBV6-5 | CASSRTGGDGYTF | TGTGCCAGCAGCCGGACAGGGGGAGATGGCTACACCTTC
TRBJ2-7 | TRBD2 | . | TRBV11-3 | CASSDETSGRLHSSYEQYF | TGTGCCAGCAGCGACGAGACTAGCGGGAGGCTTCATAGCTCCTACGAGCAGTACTTC
TRBJ2-1 | TRBD2 | . | TRBV11-2 | CASSLTSGRAIIPEQFF | TGTGCCAGCAGCTTGACTAGCGGGAGGGCCATAATCCCTGAGCAGTTCTTC
TRBJ1-4 | . | few | TRBV7-9 | CASSPTGREKLFF | TGTGCCAGCAGCCCTACAGGGCGGGAAAAACTGTTTTTT
TRBJ2-7 | . | . | TRBV5-1 | CASSPSTGSYEQYF | TGCGCCAGCAGCCCCTCTACAGGGTCCTACGAGCAGTACTTC
TRBJ1-3 | . | . | TRBV18 | CASSPRGNTIYF | TGTGCCAGCTCGCCCAGGGGAAACACCATATATTTT
TRBJ1-4 | . | . | TRBV30 | CAWSGENEKLFF | TGTGCCTGGAGTGGGGAGAATGAAAAACTGTTTTTT
TRBJ2-7 | . | . | TRBV30 | CAWSVAEDYEQYF | TGTGCCTGGAGCGTAGCGGAGGACTACGAGCAGTACTTC
TRBJ2-7 | TRBD1 | . | TRBV19 | CASSPTGAYEQYF | TGTGCCAGTAGTCCGACAGGGGCGTACGAGCAGTACTTC
TRBJ1-3 | TRBD1 | . | TRBV7-6 | CASSAAGQRGNTIYF | TGTGCCAGCAGCGCCGCGGGACAGAGAGGAAACACCATATATTTT
TRBJ2-3 | . | . | TRBV19 | CASSIGLADTQYF | TGTGCCAGTAGTATCGGTCTAGCAGATACGCAGTATTTT
TRBJ1-4 | . | . | TRBV7-6 | CASSEARVVTNEKLFF | TGTGCCAGCAGCGAGGCCAGGGTGGTAACTAATGAAAAACTGTTTTTT
TRBJ2-3 | TRBD2 | . | TRBV2 | CASRGTSGFPDTQYF | TGTGCCAGCAGGGGGACTAGCGGGTTCCCAGATACGCAGTATTTT
TRBJ1-4 | . | . | TRBV13 | CASSLGPTNEKLFF | TGTGCCAGCAGCTTGGGGCCAACTAATGAAAAACTGTTTTTT
TRBJ1-5 | . | . | TRBV19 | CASSVQIYSNQPQHF | TGTGCCAGTAGTGTACAAATTTATAGCAATCAGCCCCAGCATTTT
TRBJ1-5 | . | many | TRBV19 | CASSADRSQPQHF | TGTGCCAGTAGTGCAGACAGGAGTCAGCCCCAGCATTTT
TRBJ2-7 | . | . | TRBV9 | CASSVVPSPPMTGEQYF | TGTGCCAGCAGCGTGGTTCCCTCACCCCCCATGACGGGCGAGCAGTACTTC
TRBJ2-3 | . | . | TRBV7-9 | CASSLANTSTDTQYF | TGTGCCAGCAGCTTAGCCAATACTAGCACAGATACGCAGTATTTT
TRBJ2-2 | TRBD2 | . | TRBV2 | CASSEIGLANTGELFF | TGTGCCAGCAGTGAAATCGGACTAGCCAACACCGGGGAGCTGTTTTTT
TRBJ1-1 | . | many | TRBV4-1 | CASSHSTQGNTEAFF | TGCGCCAGCAGCCACTCGACACAGGGGAACACTGAAGCTTTCTTT
TRBJ1-5 | . | . | TRBV6-5 | CASRGGYNQPQHF | TGTGCCAGTAGGGGAGGTTACAATCAGCCCCAGCATTTT
TRBJ2-2 | . | . | TRBV21-1 | CASSKGERGLENTGELFF | TGTGCCAGCAGCAAAGGCGAAAGAGGACTGGAGAACACCGGGGAGCTGTTTTTT
TRBJ1-3 | . | . | TRBV6-5 | CASSGDGGNTIYF | TGTGCCAGCAGCGGTGACGGGGGAAACACCATATATTTT
TRBJ1-2 | . | once | TRBV2 | CASRWAGIEGYTF | TGTGCCAGCAGATGGGCAGGGATCGAGGGCTACACCTTC
TRBJ1-5 | . | . | TRBV11-2 | CASSPGTLSNQPQHF | TGTGCCAGCAGCCCGGGGACACTGAGCAATCAGCCCCAGCATTTT
TRBJ1-1 | . | once | TRBV10-3 | CAIRPSGGWTEAFF | TGTGCCATCAGGCCGTCGGGGGGTTGGACTGAAGCTTTCTTT
TRBJ1-3 | . | few | TRBV5-1 | CANSLYGSSGNTIYF | TGCGCCAACAGCTTGTACGGTAGCTCTGGAAACACCATATATTTT
TRBJ2-1 | TRBD2 | once | TRBV27 | CASSPSGGAYNEQFF | TGTGCCAGCAGTCCAAGCGGGGGGGCCTACAATGAGCAGTTCTTC
TRBJ2-7 | TRBD2 | . | TRBV5-1 | CASSPTGLGGEQYF | TGCGCCAGCAGCCCGACGGGACTAGGAGGAGAGCAGTACTTC
TRBJ2-7 | TRBD2 | . | TRBV4-2 | CASSQEVGGSSYEQYF | TGTGCCAGCAGCCAAGAGGTGGGGGGGAGCTCCTACGAGCAGTACTTC
TRBJ2-2 | . | . | TRBV6-5 | CASSQTGRNTGELFF | TGTGCCAGCAGTCAAACAGGGAGGAACACCGGGGAGCTGTTTTTT
TRBJ2-3 | TRBD1 | . | TRBV4-1 | CASSPGTGYTDTQYF | TGCGCCAGCAGCCCCGGGACAGGGTACACAGATACGCAGTATTTT
TRBJ2-5 | TRBD2 | . | TRBV5-4 | CASTTSGFYQETQYF | TGTGCCAGTACGACTAGCGGGTTTTACCAAGAGACCCAGTACTTC
TRBJ2-5 | . | once | TRBV14 | CASSQRGGIGTQYF | TGTGCCAGCAGCCAAAGGGGCGGGATTGGGACCCAGTACTTC